This T cell receptor beta chain is from a study of shared clonotypes between healthy human individuals. For the study at large: Samples came from a couple of female and three male donors aged 18 to 49. Donors had three CD4 naive, three CD4 memory, two CD8 naive and one CD8 memory plate apiece.

This table comes from immunoSEQ multiplex PCR, and its TCRdb copy is limited to in-frame clones, with some not included. Here the sample spans over 2 million clones, approximately 95% being singletons. The CDR3 has 13 amino acids. Germline V gene lookup returns CDR1 SGHTA and CDR2 FQGTGA. Trimming took 2 bases from V and 5 from J; bases not matched to a gene: 3. The chain is built from TRBV7-3 and TRBJ2-7; TRBD1 matches 7 bases. The sample taken for sequencing was naive CD4+ T cells sorted from blood. Subset reported: CD45RA+ positively selected. This clonotype was obtained from a man younger than 35 in good health. The chain's CDR3 is CASSLDREHEQYF. The DNA for the CDR3 is TGTGCCAGCAGCTTAGACAGGGAGCACGAGCAGTACTTC.